Below, 9 T cell receptor beta chains from the same sample are listed, as sequenced in a study of regulatory T cells in long-lasting Graves disease. To make TCR beta libraries, researchers used iRepertoire HTBI primers and Arm-PCR of CDR3 regions. TCRdb ran MiXCR on the multiplex PCR reads and lists one entry per CDR3 protein. The data hold roughly 500,000 distinct CDR3 sequences, with about 13% observed a single time. This sample's time point: newly diagnosed GD, antithyroid drugs for less than 3 months. PBMC-derived RNA was used for the TCR library. The data were also submitted as part of a second study, on T cells in Graves' hyperthyroidism and ophthalmopathy.

This specimen was peripheral blood mononuclear cells (PBMCs), taken at new diagnosis, from a patient treated with antithyroid drugs. The source of these receptors is a man aged 30 to 39 with Graves disease.

Ten or more counts support this clonotype. The CDR3 loop reads CASRSGQQAFF. Written as DNA, the CDR3 is TGCGCCAGCAGGTCGGGACAACAAGCTTTCTTT. The chain recombines TRBV5-1 with TRBJ1-1; possibly TRBD1 for D (6 bases). The germline V and J ends were trimmed by 5 bases and 9 bases, with 11 bases remaining between them. This CDR3 has 11 amino acids. Germline lookup yields CDR1 SGHRS and CDR2 YFSETQ.

This clonotype showed up many times. The V and J genes are TRBV12-3 or TRBV12-4 and TRBJ2-3; 9 bases line up with TRBD1. This CDR3 is 14 amino acids long. The J segment lost 2 bases and the V segment lost 6 bases, leaving 3 bases of the junction unmatched. The CDR3 loop is CASRPQGATDTQYF. In DNA, the CDR3 is TGTGCCAGCAGGCCACAGGGGGCCACAGATACGCAGTATTTT.

This clonotype was observed at least ten times. DNA for the CDR3: TGTGCCAGCAGTATGGAGGGGGCGCATTATGGCTACACCTTC. Its translation: CASSMEGAHYGYTF. This rearrangement joins TRBV12-3 or TRBV12-4 to TRBJ1-2, with 7 nucleotides matching TRBD1. This CDR3 has 14 amino acids. With V trimmed by 5 bases and J by 5 bases, 8 bases remained unmatched.

The genes are TRBV5-4 and TRBJ2-6; D might be TRBD1 or TRBD2, each matching 5 bases. The V gene lost 4 bases and the J gene lost 0 bases, with 17 bases spanning the gap. From germline, CDR1 is SGHNT and CDR2 YYREEE (reference sequence). The CDR3 runs to 18 residues. In DNA, the CDR3 is TGTGCCAGCAGCGACAGCCCGGGACGCAGCTCTGGGGCCAACGTCCTGACTTTC. Protein sequence: CASSDSPGRSSGANVLTF.

This clonotype has at least ten counts. J is TRBJ2-2 and V is TRBV11-2; D not resolved. Germline CDR1 is SGHAT and CDR2 is FQNNGV. V gave up 2 bases and J gave up 4 bases, with 5 bases separating them. This CDR3 region has 13 residues. CDR3 protein: CASSLFATGELFF. The CDR3 DNA sequence: TGTGCCAGCAGCTTATTCGCCACCGGGGAGCTGTTTTTT.

A few counts support this clonotype. The V and J genes are TRBV20-1 and TRBJ2-1; 7 bases agree with TRBD2. J lost 1 base, V lost 6 bases, and 15 bases had no gene match. CDR3 length: 17 amino acids. CDR1 DFQATT and CDR2 SNEGSKA come from the germline V gene (reference sequence). CDR3 coding DNA: TGCAGTGCGGTCGAGCGGGAAAGAGGTACGTCCTACAATGAGCAGTTCTTC. This translates into CSAVERERGTSYNEQFF.

This clonotype came up many times. V usage is TRBV12-3 or TRBV12-4 and J usage is TRBJ2-5; D may be TRBD1 (6 bases). The DNA end is a closer match to TRBJ2-1, so the J assignment may be wrong. This CDR3 is built from 14 residues. CDR3 region: CASSFKLGGNEQFF. The CDR3 nucleotides are TGTGCCAGCAGTTTCAAGTTAGGGGGCAATGAGCAGTTCTTC.

This clonotype showed up just a few times. The chain uses TRBV24-1 and TRBJ2-5; the D gene could be TRBD1 or TRBD2 (5 bases each). There are 16 residues in the CDR3. CDR1 is KGHDR and CDR2 is SFDVKD in the germline V gene. V lost 4 bases and J 0 bases, leaving 14 bases between the germline ends. The CDR3 loop reads CATSDHGTRYQETQYF. The CDR3 DNA is TGTGCCACCAGTGACCATGGGACGCGATACCAAGAGACCCAGTACTTC.

This clonotype was found a few times. The chain employs TRBV9 and TRBJ1-6; 7 bases fit TRBD1. The germline V gene encodes CDR1 SGDLS and CDR2 YYNGEE. Trimming removed 7 bases from V and 3 bases from J; junction bases left unmatched: 4. This CDR3 is built from 14 residues. CDR3 protein: CASGTAIYNSPLHF. In nucleotides, the CDR3 is TGTGCCAGCGGGACAGCAATCTATAATTCACCCCTCCACTTT. Full variable domain (missing parts from reference TRBV9 and TRBJ1-6): DSGVTQTPKHLITATGQRVTLRCSPRSGDLSVYWYQQSLDQGLQFLIQYYNGEERAKGNILERFSAQQFPDLHSELNLSSLELGDSALYFCASGTAIYNSPLHFGNGTRLTVT.